The 21 T cell receptor beta chains reported below all come from one sample, sequenced in a study of cytomegalovirus exposure and HLA in healthy donors. Data came from immunoSEQ multiplex PCR; TCRdb stores just in-frame clones and leaves some out. The sample records about 140,000 clones, approximately 84% being singletons. Specimen: PBMCs. Receptors were obtained from a young man in good health and CMV-seropositive.

V and J are TRBV25-1 and TRBJ2-7; 7 nucleotides line up with TRBD2. The ends lost 5 bases at V and 3 bases at J; junction bases unmatched: 7. The CDR3 loop spans 14 amino acids. CDR1 and CDR2 from the germline V gene are MGHDK and SYGVNS. CDR3 loop: CASSPLAENYEQYF. CDR3 in DNA: TGTGCCAGCAGTCCTCTAGCGGAAAACTACGAGCAGTACTTC.

The chain couples TRBV9 to TRBJ1-2; D gene ambiguous. Trimming shortened V by 3 bases and J by 4 bases, and 10 bases separated the two germline ends. The CDR3 runs 13 residues. From germline, CDR1 is SGDLS and CDR2 YYNGEE. CDR3 sequence reads: CASSETTGYGYTF. In DNA form, the CDR3 reads TGTGCCAGCAGCGAAACCACGGGCTATGGCTACACCTTC. The full variable domain, in which reference TRBV9 and TRBJ1-2 provide the parts outside the CDR3, is DSGVTQTPKHLITATGQRVTLRCSPRSGDLSVYWYQQSLDQGLQFLIQYYNGEERAKGNILERFSAQQFPDLHSELNLSSLELGDSALYFCASSETTGYGYTFGSGTRLTVV.

This chain joins TRBV5-4 and TRBJ2-3; perhaps TRBD2 as D (5 bases). Between the trimmed V and J ends, which lost 4 bases and 2 bases, there was a span of 14 bases. CDR1 and CDR2 (germline): SGHNT, YYREEE (reference sequence). CDR3 size: 15 residues. The CDR3 DNA reads as TGTGCCAGCAGCCCCGGTCGGGGTCTCACAGATACGCAGTATTTT. Amino acid sequence: CASSPGRGLTDTQYF.

The chain uses TRBV19 and TRBJ2-2, with TRBD2 matching 7 bases. The CDR3 runs to 20 residues. The germline V gene has CDR1 LNHDA and CDR2 SQIVND (reference sequence). V lost 0 bases, J lost 3 bases, and 16 bases stayed unmatched. CDR3 loop: CASSIDLRAGWGWDTGELFF. The CDR3 DNA sequence: TGTGCCAGTAGTATAGATCTCCGAGCGGGATGGGGGTGGGACACCGGGGAGCTGTTTTTT.

This clone was detected a few times. The rearrangement links TRBV6-1 to TRBJ1-1; D call uncertain. The V and J ends lost 3 bases and 8 bases respectively, with 13 bases between them. This CDR3 has 13 amino acids. The germline CDR1 and CDR2 sequences are MNHNS and SASEGT. In nucleotides, the CDR3 is TGTGCCAGCAGTGAGCACGGGAACAGAGAAGCTTTCTTT. Residues: CASSEHGNREAFF.

The V and J genes are TRBV2 and TRBJ1-5; 7 bases agree with TRBD1. The CDR3 has 14 amino acids. Germline loops: CDR1 SNHLY, CDR2 FYNNEI. J gave up 7 bases and V 5 bases, and 8 bases lay outside the gene matches. The CDR3 DNA reads as TGTGCCAGCAGTCCACGACAGGGCGGACAGCCCCAGCATTTT. Translated, it gives CASSPRQGGQPQHF.

The V gene is TRBV9, the J gene TRBJ2-2; 8 bases fit TRBD1. CDR3 length: 15 residues. CDR1 SGDLS and CDR2 YYNGEE come from the germline V gene. V was pared by 4 bases and J by 2 bases, with 4 bases of the junction left unmatched. The CDR3 sequence is CASSLGQANTGELFF. The CDR3 nucleotides read TGTGCCAGCAGCTTGGGACAGGCTAACACCGGGGAGCTGTTTTTT.

This clone was seen more than once but under ten times. The V call is TRBV5-4, the J call TRBJ1-5; D might be TRBD1 (5 bases). The germline V gene encodes CDR1 SGHNT and CDR2 YYREEE (reference sequence). The CDR3 is 16 residues long. Trimming removed 3 bases at V and 0 bases at J, with 13 bases between. The CDR3 region has the DNA TGTGCCAGCAGCTGTGACAGAGAATATAGCAATCAGCCCCAGCATTTT. Residues: CASSCDREYSNQPQHF.

This clone was detected only a few times. The V and J genes are TRBV2 and TRBJ2-2, with D possibly being TRBD1 (6 bases). Trimming took off 5 bases at V and 6 bases at J, with 10 bases between the two ends. The CDR3 is 13 residues long. CDR1 and CDR2 (germline): SNHLY, FYNNEI. CDR3 nucleotides: TGTGCCAGCAGTCCGCAGGGGTCCGGGGAGCTGTTTTTT. As protein: CASSPQGSGELFF.

The genes are TRBV9 and TRBJ1-3, with D possibly matching TRBD1 (6 bases). The CDR3 is 16 residues long. The germline V gene has CDR1 SGDLS and CDR2 YYNGEE. Trimming left V 2 bases short and J 0 bases short, with 12 bases between. The CDR3 spells CASSVSPGDSGNTIYF. CDR3 DNA sequence: TGTGCCAGCAGCGTTTCCCCAGGGGACTCTGGAAACACCATATATTTT.

V and J are TRBV28 and TRBJ1-4; D is unresolved. Trimming took off 5 bases at V and 12 bases at J, with 10 bases between the two ends. The germline gives CDR1 MDHEN, CDR2 SYDVKM. The CDR3 sequence is 11 residues long. CDR3 nucleotides: TGTGCCAGCAGTCTATCTAGGCAACTGTTTTTT. As protein: CASSLSRQLFF.

The chain uses TRBV7-3 and TRBJ2-1, with D maybe TRBD1 (6 bases). The V gene's germline CDR1 is SGHTA and CDR2 FQGTGA. V was shortened by 6 bases and J by 8 bases, with 14 bases between the two germline ends. The CDR3 covers 13 residues. Here the CDR3 reads CASSLQGFDEQFF. The DNA of the CDR3 is TGTGCCAGCAGTCTACAGGGTTTCGATGAGCAGTTCTTC.

The chain uses TRBV29-1 and TRBJ2-2; TRBD1 might be the D (6 bases). The germline V gene has CDR1 SQVTM and CDR2 ANQGSEA. Between the trimmed V and J ends, which lost 4 bases and 3 bases, there was a span of 12 bases. This CDR3 has 14 residues. For the CDR3, the DNA is TGCAGCGTTGCCCGCCAGGGGCACACCGGGGAGCTGTTTTTT. It encodes CSVARQGHTGELFF.

This chain links TRBV27 with TRBJ2-2; D not certain. The V gene's germline CDR1 is MNHEY and CDR2 SMNVEV (reference sequence). The CDR3 has 13 residues. Trimming left V 2 bases short and J 2 bases short, with 3 bases between. In DNA form, the CDR3 reads TGTGCCAGCAGTTTAAGCAACACCGGGGAGCTGTTTTTT. Its protein is CASSLSNTGELFF.

The rearrangement uses TRBV29-1 and TRBJ2-1, with D perhaps TRBD2 (6 bases). The CDR3 runs to 13 residues. Looked up from germline, CDR1 is SQVTM and CDR2 is ANQGSEA. Trimming stripped 6 bases from V and 0 bases from J, with 9 bases between. CDR3 sequence reads: CSVEGSSYNEQFF. CDR3 DNA sequence: TGCAGCGTGGAGGGGAGCTCCTACAATGAGCAGTTCTTC.

This chain joins TRBV7-2 and TRBJ2-1, with 7 bases matching TRBD2. Per germline, CDR1 SGHTA and CDR2 FQGNSA. The CDR3 is 14 amino acids. V was pared by 5 bases and J by 2 bases, with 3 bases of the junction left unmatched. The chain's CDR3 is CASSLSGPYNEQFF. The CDR3 nucleotides are TGTGCCAGCAGCCTTAGCGGGCCCTACAATGAGCAGTTCTTC.

The V and J genes are TRBV9 and TRBJ2-2; TRBD1 might be the D (5 bases). V was cut by 3 bases and J by 5 bases, with 17 bases left in between. The CDR3 length is 16 residues. Germline values: CDR1 SGDLS, CDR2 YYNGEE. CDR3 DNA: TGTGCCAGCAGCGCCAGGGTCGTCCGATCTACCGGGGAGCTGTTTTTT. Translation gives CASSARVVRSTGELFF.

V is TRBV5-4 and J is TRBJ2-1; tentative D call: TRBD2 (6 bases). V was clipped by 7 bases and J by 4 bases, with 18 bases between them. Germline assignment: CDR1 SGHNT and CDR2 YYREEE (reference sequence). CDR3 length: 15 residues. The CDR3, as DNA: TGTGCCAGCGGGATCGGCGGGAATCCTTACAATGAGCAGTTCTTC. It translates to CASGIGGNPYNEQFF.

The chain has TRBV6-1 and TRBJ2-2, with TRBD1 matching over 8 bases. The trim removed 7 bases at V and 5 bases at J, leaving 3 bases unmatched. Looked up from germline, CDR1 is MNHNS and CDR2 is SASEGT. The CDR3 consists of 13 residues. The CDR3 DNA is TGTGCCAGCAACAGGGGGAAGACCGGGGAGCTGTTTTTT. This codes for CASNRGKTGELFF.

V is TRBV15 and J is TRBJ1-2; D is unresolved. V lost 1 base and J 1 base, leaving 10 bases between the germline ends. Looked up from germline, CDR1 is LNHNV and CDR2 is YYDKDF (reference sequence). This CDR3 contains 15 residues. The CDR3 here is CATSRGGRNNYGYTF. CDR3 nucleotides: TGTGCCACCAGCAGAGGAGGCAGAAATAACTATGGCTACACCTTC.

The V gene is TRBV4-1, the J gene TRBJ1-2; D is unresolved. The CDR3 has 14 amino acids. The germline V gene encodes CDR1 MGHRA and CDR2 YSYEKL. The V end lost 4 bases, the J end lost 4 bases, and 13 bases lay between the germline ends. Here the CDR3 reads CASSLRRGAYGYTF. For the CDR3, the DNA is TGCGCCAGCAGCCTACGACGGGGAGCCTATGGCTACACCTTC.